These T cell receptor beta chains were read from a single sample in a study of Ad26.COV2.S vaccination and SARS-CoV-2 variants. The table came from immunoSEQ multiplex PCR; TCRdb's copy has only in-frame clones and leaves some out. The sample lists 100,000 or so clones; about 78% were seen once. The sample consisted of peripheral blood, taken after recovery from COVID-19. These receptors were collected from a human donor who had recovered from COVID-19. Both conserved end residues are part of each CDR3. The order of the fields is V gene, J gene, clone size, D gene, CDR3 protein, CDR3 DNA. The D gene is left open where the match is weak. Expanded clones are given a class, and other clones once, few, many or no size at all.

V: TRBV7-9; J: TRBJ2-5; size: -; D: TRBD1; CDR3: CASSTPGQGETQYF; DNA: TGTGCCAGCAGCACTCCGGGACAGGGAGAGACCCAGTACTTC
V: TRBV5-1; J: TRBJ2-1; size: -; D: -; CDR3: CASSSSTYNEQFF; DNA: TGCGCCAGCAGCTCTAGCACCTACAATGAGCAGTTCTTC
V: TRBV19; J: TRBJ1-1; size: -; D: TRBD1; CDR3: CASKRQGAGTEAFF; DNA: TGTGCCAGTAAAAGACAGGGGGCGGGCACTGAAGCTTTCTTT
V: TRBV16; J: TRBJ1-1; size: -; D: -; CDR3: CASSQGVVRDTEAFF; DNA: TGTGCCAGCAGCCAAGGGGTCGTTCGGGACACTGAAGCTTTCTTT
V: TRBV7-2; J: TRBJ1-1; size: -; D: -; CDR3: CASSHNTGSGTEAFF; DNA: TGTGCCAGCAGCCATAATACAGGGTCCGGCACTGAAGCTTTCTTT
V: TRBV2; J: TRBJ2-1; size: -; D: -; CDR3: CASSVEGRNEQFF; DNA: TGTGCCAGCAGTGTCGAAGGGAGGAATGAGCAGTTCTTC
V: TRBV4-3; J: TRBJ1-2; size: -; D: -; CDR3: CASSQQYDLSYGYTF; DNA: TGCGCCAGCAGCCAACAATATGACCTCTCATATGGCTACACCTTC
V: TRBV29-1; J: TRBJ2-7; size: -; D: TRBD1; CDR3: CSVSGQGNYEQYF; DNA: TGCAGCGTTTCGGGACAGGGAAACTACGAGCAGTACTTC
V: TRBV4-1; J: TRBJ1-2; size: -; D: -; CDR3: CASSQDPYGYTF; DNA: TGCGCCAGCAGCCAAGATCCTTATGGCTACACCTTC
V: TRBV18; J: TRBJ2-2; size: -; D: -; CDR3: CASFPGQVTGELFF; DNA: TGTGCCAGCTTTCCGGGACAAGTCACCGGGGAGCTGTTTTTT
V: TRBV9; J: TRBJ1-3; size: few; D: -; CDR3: CASSGTLTGGNTIYF; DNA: TGTGCCAGCAGCGGCACCCTAACAGGGGGAAACACCATATATTTT
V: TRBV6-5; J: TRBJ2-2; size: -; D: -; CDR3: CASSQTSSGELFF; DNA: TGTGCCAGCAGTCAGACTAGTTCCGGGGAGCTGTTTTTT
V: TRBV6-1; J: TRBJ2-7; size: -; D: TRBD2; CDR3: CASSEVGGGPREEYF; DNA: TGTGCCAGCAGTGAAGTCGGCGGGGGGCCTCGAGAGGAGTACTTC
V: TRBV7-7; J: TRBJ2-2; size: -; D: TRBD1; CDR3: CASSLTSGGSTGELFF; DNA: TGTGCCAGCAGCTTAACGTCAGGGGGAAGCACCGGGGAGCTGTTTTTT
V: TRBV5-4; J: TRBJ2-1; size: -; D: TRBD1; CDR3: CASSSYTGTDNNEQFF; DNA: TGTGCCAGCAGCTCTTACACCGGGACAGACAACAATGAGCAGTTCTTC
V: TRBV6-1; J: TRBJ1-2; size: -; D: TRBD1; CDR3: CASSSGTGGGGYTF; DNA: TGTGCCAGCAGTTCCGGGACAGGGGGAGGTGGCTACACCTTC
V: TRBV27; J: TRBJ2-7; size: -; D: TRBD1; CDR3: CASKQRWGQVLDEQYF; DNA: TGTGCCAGCAAACAAAGATGGGGACAGGTTCTGGACGAGCAGTACTTC
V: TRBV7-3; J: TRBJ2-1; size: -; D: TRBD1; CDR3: CASSDRTGTHNEQFF; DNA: TGTGCCAGCAGCGACCGGACAGGCACCCACAATGAGCAGTTCTTC
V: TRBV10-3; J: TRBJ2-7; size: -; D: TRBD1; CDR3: CAIEPGQGRYEQYF; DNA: TGTGCCATCGAACCGGGACAGGGGCGCTACGAGCAGTACTTC
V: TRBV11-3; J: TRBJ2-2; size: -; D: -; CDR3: CASSLAGGLTGELFF; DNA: TGTGCCAGCAGCTTAGCGGGGGGCCTCACCGGGGAGCTGTTTTTT
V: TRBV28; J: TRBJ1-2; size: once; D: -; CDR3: CASSSTPGGYTF; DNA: TGTGCCAGCAGCTCGACTCCGGGGGGCTACACTTTC
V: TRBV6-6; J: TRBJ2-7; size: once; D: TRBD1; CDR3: CASSYSVDRGGSEQYF; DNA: TGTGCCAGCAGTTACTCGGTGGACAGGGGTGGAAGCGAGCAGTACTTC
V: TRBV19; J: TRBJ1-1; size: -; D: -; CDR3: CASSMVLSTEAFF; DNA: TGTGCCAGTAGTATGGTCCTGAGCACTGAAGCTTTCTTT
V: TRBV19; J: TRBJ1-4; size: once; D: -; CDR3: CASSIGWGRRVDEKLFF; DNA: TGTGCCAGTAGTATTGGCTGGGGGCGCAGGGTTGATGAAAAACTGTTTTTT
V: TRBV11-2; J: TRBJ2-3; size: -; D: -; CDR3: CASSPPVEDTQYF; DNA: TGTGCCAGCAGCCCCCCTGTGGAAGATACGCAGTATTTT
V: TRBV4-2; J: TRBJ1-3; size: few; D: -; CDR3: CASSRPSQGNTIYF; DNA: TGTGCCAGCAGCCGGCCGTCACAGGGAAACACCATATATTTT
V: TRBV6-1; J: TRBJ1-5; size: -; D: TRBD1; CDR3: CASSVNTGDDSNQPQHF; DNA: TGTGCCAGCAGTGTCAATACAGGGGACGATAGCAATCAGCCCCAGCATTTT
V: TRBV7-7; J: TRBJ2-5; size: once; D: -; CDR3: CASSLTGLGQETQYF; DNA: TGTGCCAGCAGCTTAACCGGACTGGGCCAAGAGACCCAGTACTTC
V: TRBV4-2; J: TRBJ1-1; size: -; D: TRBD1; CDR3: CASSQDHRGGSEAFF; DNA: TGTGCCAGCAGCCAAGACCACAGGGGGGGCTCTGAAGCTTTCTTT
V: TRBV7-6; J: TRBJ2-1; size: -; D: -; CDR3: CASSLGSGEYHNEQFF; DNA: TGTGCCAGCAGCTTAGGCTCTGGGGAGTATCACAATGAGCAGTTCTTC
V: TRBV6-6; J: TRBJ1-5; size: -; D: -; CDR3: CASRTVNQPQHF; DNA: TGTGCCAGCAGAACGGTCAATCAGCCCCAGCATTTT
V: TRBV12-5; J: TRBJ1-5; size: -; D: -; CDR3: CASADPGRSAGNQPQHF; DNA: TGTGCTAGTGCCGACCCGGGAAGGTCGGCGGGCAATCAGCCCCAGCATTTT
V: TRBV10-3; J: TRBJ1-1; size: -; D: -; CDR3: CAISDRYENSEAFF; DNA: TGTGCCATCAGTGATAGGTATGAGAATTCCGAAGCTTTCTTT
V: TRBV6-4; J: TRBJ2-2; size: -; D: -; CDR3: CASRRGEGGDTGELFF; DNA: TGTGCCAGCCGGAGAGGTGAGGGGGGGGACACCGGGGAGCTGTTTTTT
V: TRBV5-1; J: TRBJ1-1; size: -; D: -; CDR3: CASSFEGRDTEAFF; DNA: TGCGCCAGCAGCTTTGAGGGGCGGGACACTGAAGCTTTCTTT
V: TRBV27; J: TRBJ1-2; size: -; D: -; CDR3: CASSPTGGHYGYTF; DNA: TGTGCCAGCAGTCCTACAGGCGGACACTATGGCTACACCTTC
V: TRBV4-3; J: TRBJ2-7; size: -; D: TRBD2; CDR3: CASSQDAGGSYEQYF; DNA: TGCGCCAGCAGCCAAGATGCGGGGGGCTCCTACGAGCAGTACTTC
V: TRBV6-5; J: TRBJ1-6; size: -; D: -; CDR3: CASSYRDNYNSPLHF; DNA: TGTGCCAGCAGTTACCGGGATAACTATAATTCACCCCTCCACTTT
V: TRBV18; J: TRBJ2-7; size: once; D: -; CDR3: CASSPPTGNLGYEQYF; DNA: TGTGCCAGCTCACCGCCAACAGGGAACCTTGGCTACGAGCAGTACTTC
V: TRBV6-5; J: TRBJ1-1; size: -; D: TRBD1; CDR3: CASSYRDRNTEAFF; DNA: TGTGCCAGCAGTTACCGGGACAGAAACACTGAAGCTTTCTTT
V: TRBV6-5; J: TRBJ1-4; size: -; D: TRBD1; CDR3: CASSNRGLNEKLFF; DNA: TGTGCCAGCAGTAACAGGGGGCTCAATGAAAAACTGTTTTTT
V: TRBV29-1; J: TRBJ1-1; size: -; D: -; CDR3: CSFRGGDANTEAFF; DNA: TGCAGCTTCCGAGGAGGGGATGCAAACACTGAAGCTTTCTTT
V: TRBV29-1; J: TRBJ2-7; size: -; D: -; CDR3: CRVLVRARSYEQYF; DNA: TGCAGGGTGTTGGTCCGGGCCCGCTCCTACGAGCAGTACTTC
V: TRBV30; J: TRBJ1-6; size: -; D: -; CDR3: CARSYSYNSPLHF; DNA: TGTGCCCGGTCCTACTCCTATAATTCACCCCTCCACTTT
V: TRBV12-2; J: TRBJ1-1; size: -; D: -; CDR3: CASRLAFQGSPVNTEAFF; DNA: TGTGCAAGTCGCTTAGCTTTTCAGGGATCCCCGGTCAACACTGAAGCTTTCTTT
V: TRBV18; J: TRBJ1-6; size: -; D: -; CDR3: CASSEQVLSSYNSPLHF; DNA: TGTGCCAGCTCAGAACAGGTTTTAAGCTCCTATAATTCACCCCTCCACTTT
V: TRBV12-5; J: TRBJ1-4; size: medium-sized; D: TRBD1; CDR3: CASGYYNTQGAGEKLFF; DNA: TGTGCTAGTGGCTACTACAACACACAGGGGGCGGGTGAAAAACTGTTTTTT
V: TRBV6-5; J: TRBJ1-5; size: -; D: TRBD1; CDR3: CASREGATVNQPQHF; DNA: TGTGCCAGCAGAGAGGGGGCTACGGTCAATCAGCCCCAGCATTTT
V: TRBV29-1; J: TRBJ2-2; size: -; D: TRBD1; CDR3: CSVGTSRDRLTGELFF; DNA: TGCAGCGTCGGAACGTCCCGGGACAGACTTACCGGGGAGCTGTTTTTT
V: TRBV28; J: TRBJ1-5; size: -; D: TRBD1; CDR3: CASSLLGGQGAGQPQHF; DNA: TGTGCCAGCAGTTTATTAGGCGGACAGGGGGCGGGTCAGCCCCAGCATTTT
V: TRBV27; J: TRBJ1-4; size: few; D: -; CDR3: CASSFGGNEKLFF; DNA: TGTGCCAGCAGTTTTGGGGGTAATGAAAAACTGTTTTTT
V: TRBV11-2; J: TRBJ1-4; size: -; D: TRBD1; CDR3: CASSRGTVRDEKLFF; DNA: TGTGCCAGCAGCCGTGGGACAGTAAGGGATGAAAAACTGTTTTTT
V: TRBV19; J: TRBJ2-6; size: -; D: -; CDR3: CASRDITSGANVLTF; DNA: TGTGCCAGTAGGGACATAACCTCTGGGGCCAACGTCCTGACTTTC
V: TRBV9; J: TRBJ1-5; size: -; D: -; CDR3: CASSGSSNQPQHF; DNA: TGTGCCAGCAGCGGCAGTAGCAATCAGCCCCAGCATTTT
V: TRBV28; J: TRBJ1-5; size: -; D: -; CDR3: CASSFYAGRGNQPQHF; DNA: TGTGCCAGCAGTTTCTACGCCGGCAGGGGCAATCAGCCCCAGCATTTT
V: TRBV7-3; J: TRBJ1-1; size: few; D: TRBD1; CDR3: CASSWTGENTEAFF; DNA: TGTGCCAGCAGTTGGACAGGGGAGAACACTGAAGCTTTCTTT
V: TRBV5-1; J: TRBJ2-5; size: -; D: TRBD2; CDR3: CASSFGTTQETQYF; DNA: TGCGCCAGCAGCTTTGGGACTACACAAGAGACCCAGTACTTC